This T cell receptor beta chain was recorded in a study of blood T cell repertoires in COVID-19. Looking at the study overall: PBMCs, B-cell-depleted T cells, or T cells were the source of the cDNA or gDNA that made up the material.

The CDR3 is 14 residues long. V gave up 4 bases and J gave up 8 bases, with 17 bases separating them. In germline, CDR1 is MDHEN, CDR2 SYDVKM. In the source study's methods: Nucleated cell number was recorded as an estimate derived from reference gene primer amplification. The method was immunoSEQ multiplex PCR; TCRdb's version includes in-frame clones alone and lacks a portion of them. That table gives V, J and clone size, and the DNA gave D and trimming. Found here are around 75,000 clones, approximately 80% of them singletons; the top ten hold 9.5% to 15%. Seattle participants joined during active infection and were tracked over time.

Source material: peripheral blood. This chain uses TRBV28 with TRBJ1-2; D gene uncertain. This TCR came from a man aged 45-65 years with COVID-19, enrolled during active disease. CDR3 in amino acids: CASSSGWQNWGYTF. As DNA, the CDR3 is TGTGCCAGCAGTTCAGGATGGCAGAATTGGGGCTACACCTTC.